The rows below give T cell receptor beta chains drawn from one sample of a study of shared clonotypes between healthy human individuals. Measured with immunoSEQ multiplex PCR; TCRdb has only the in-frame clones, and not every one. The table has some 2 million clones, 95% seen once. The sequencing input was naive CD4+ T cells sorted from blood. The origin of the receptors is a man younger than 30 in good health. CDR3s include the opening cysteine and the closing phenylalanine or tryptophan. The order of the fields is D gene, V gene, J gene, CDR3 protein, CDR3 DNA. The D gene is left open where the match is weak.

d_gene: NA; v_gene: TRBV10-3; j_gene: TRBJ2-1; CDR3aa: CAISEGGYNEQFF; CDR3nt: TGTGCCATCAGTGAGGGCGGATACAATGAGCAGTTCTTC
d_gene: NA; v_gene: TRBV30; j_gene: TRBJ1-1; CDR3aa: CAWSLGVATEAFF; CDR3nt: TGTGCCTGGAGTTTGGGGGTGGCCACTGAAGCTTTCTTT
d_gene: NA; v_gene: TRBV5-4; j_gene: TRBJ1-3; CDR3aa: CASRQQGSGGNTIYF; CDR3nt: TGTGCCAGCAGGCAACAGGGATCGGGCGGAAACACCATATATTTT
d_gene: TRBD1; v_gene: TRBV7-2; j_gene: TRBJ1-2; CDR3aa: CASSLGGTVGGYTF; CDR3nt: TGTGCCAGCAGCTTAGGGGGGACAGTCGGAGGCTACACCTTC
d_gene: TRBD1; v_gene: TRBV23-1; j_gene: TRBJ1-1; CDR3aa: CASSPKTHTGEGGTEAFF; CDR3nt: TGCGCCAGCAGTCCCAAAACCCATACAGGGGAGGGGGGCACTGAAGCTTTCTTT
d_gene: TRBD1; v_gene: TRBV4-1; j_gene: TRBJ1-1; CDR3aa: CASSQDTGGSTEAFF; CDR3nt: TGCGCCAGCAGCCAAGATACAGGGGGGAGCACTGAAGCTTTCTTT
d_gene: NA; v_gene: TRBV28; j_gene: TRBJ1-2; CDR3aa: CASSLMGNPAGYTF; CDR3nt: TGTGCCAGCAGTTTAATGGGCAACCCAGCCGGCTACACCTTC
d_gene: TRBD2; v_gene: TRBV9; j_gene: TRBJ2-1; CDR3aa: CASSVATVGVWGLAGVNEQFF; CDR3nt: TGTGCCAGCAGCGTAGCTACAGTCGGGGTCTGGGGACTAGCGGGTGTCAATGAGCAGTTCTTC
d_gene: TRBD1; v_gene: TRBV6-5; j_gene: TRBJ1-2; CDR3aa: CASSQGGNYGYTF; CDR3nt: TGTGCCAGCAGCCAGGGGGGAAACTATGGCTACACCTTC
d_gene: NA; v_gene: TRBV5-6; j_gene: TRBJ1-4; CDR3aa: CASSFGQPNEKLFF; CDR3nt: TGTGCCAGCAGCTTCGGACAGCCTAATGAAAAACTGTTTTTT